This TCR beta chain derives from a study of T cell repertoires and leukemia-associated antigens (dated by TCRdb to between 2017 and 2020). Background for the entire study: About 15 million effective reads were obtained overall, with each sample giving about 5.1 to 7 million read pairs and about 3 to 5.0 million effective reads. Using in vitro peptide stimulation of healthy T cells, the study set out to figure out what antigen is recognized by a TCR Vbeta21 clone that had previously been found in CML patients. Results the study describes overall, beyond this receptor: The antigen specificity and function of the expanded clones were not directly tested, and further investigation of both was required. Numbers of Vbeta genes (around 60), Jbeta genes (around 13), VDJ rearrangements and unique CDR3s did not differ significantly among the four groups.

Total RNA was extracted from the cultured T cells using TRIzol reagent. TCRbeta libraries were amplified from RNA using 5' rapid amplification of cDNA ends (5'RACE). Before sequencing, library concentration and integrity were assessed using Qubit, an Agilent instrument, and quantitative PCR. Qualified libraries were sequenced on Illumina HiSeq or MiSeq by a commercial service provider. In the authors' own workflow: TCR sequences in each sample were identified with MiXCR version 1.8.2. Qualified clones required a CDR3 longer than four amino acids, an in-frame nucleotide length, and no stop codon. A read containing the complete CDR3 structure was defined as an effective read. Validation of expanded clones was performed by RT-PCR with 24 Vbeta primers, GeneScan spectratyping, and Sanger sequencing. The public reads were reprocessed in TCRdb via fastp at Q25 and MiXCR, keeping in-frame beta chains. When rows share a CDR3 protein, they turn into one entry using the most common DNA and genes. The V and J calls follow TCRdb's processing rather than the paper's. The sample has 11,000 or so distinct CDR3 sequences on record, approximately 43% of them singletons. About a quarter of the sample is held by the ten biggest clonotypes.

CD3+ T cells were first rested overnight at roughly 2.5 million cells/mL in RPMI 1640 without fetal bovine serum. CD3+ T cells were isolated from PBMCs with MACS immunomagnetic beads following the manufacturer's instructions. The table lists this clonotype with many counts. Its antigen remains unidentified. Base quality data are lacking; no much larger clone is found one base away. Including cysteine and phenylalanine, the CDR3 has 11 amino acids. Left in the record is the CDR3 DNA by itself, 33 bases read in frame from the first base. The germline V gene gives CDR1 as SNHLY and CDR2 as FYNNEI. Between the V and J ends, shortened by 10 bases and 8 bases respectively, the junction contains 14 bases.

The sequence links TRBV2 to TRBJ1-2; confidence is insufficient to name the D gene. This sequence originates from a female donor in good health. Sequenced: CD3+ T cells sorted from blood and cultured. The DNA sequence reads TGTGCCACCCGGTTGGTTCGAGGCTACACCTTC. This is translated as CATRLVRGYTF.